The 16 T cell receptor beta chains in this list originate from one sample, sequenced in a study of blood T cell repertoires in COVID-19. The method was immunoSEQ multiplex PCR; TCRdb's version includes in-frame clones alone and lacks a portion of them. The sample holds over 70,000 clones, more than 80% seen once. The material sequenced was peripheral blood. The receptors shown here come from a woman aged 70-85 years with acute or convalescent COVID-19.

The V call is TRBV7-3, the J call TRBJ2-1, with D hard to call. V was cut by 1 base and J by 0 bases, with 7 bases left in between. This CDR3 has 15 amino acids. Germline CDR1 is SGHTA and CDR2 is FQGTGA. This chain's CDR3 is CASSLIASSYNEQFF. CDR3 DNA: TGTGCCAGCAGCTTAATAGCTTCCTCCTACAATGAGCAGTTCTTC.

CDR3 loop: CASRGGTGGTEAFF. CDR3 coding DNA: TGTGCCAGCAGGGGAGGGACAGGGGGGACTGAAGCTTTCTTT. The rearrangement links TRBV2 to TRBJ1-1; 11 nucleotides align to TRBD1. The germline V gene has CDR1 SNHLY and CDR2 FYNNEI. The CDR3 totals 14 residues. Trimming cost V 6 bases and J 5 bases; bases outside gene matches: 5.

The chain links TRBV6-2 or TRBV6-3 to TRBJ2-2; 9 nucleotides agree with TRBD2. The CDR3 totals 16 residues. Germline V gives CDR1 MNHEY, CDR2 SVGEGT. V was clipped by 6 bases and J by 4 bases; unmatched bases: 9. In nucleotides, the CDR3 is TGTGCCAGCAGCCTGGGGCTAGCGGGGCCCACCGGGGAGCTGTTTTTT. Encoded protein: CASSLGLAGPTGELFF.

The chain links TRBV4-2 to TRBJ2-2, with 8 nucleotides matching TRBD2. J was trimmed by 5 bases and V by 0 bases; bases with no gene match: 2. Germline V lookup: CDR1 LGHNA, CDR2 YNFKEQ. CDR3 length: 15 residues. The CDR3: CASSQERGVTGELFF. The CDR3 nucleotides read TGTGCCAGCAGCCAAGAGCGGGGGGTTACCGGGGAGCTGTTTTTT.

V is TRBV7-3 and J is TRBJ2-1; 10 bases agree with TRBD1. The germline CDR1 and CDR2 sequences are SGHTA and FQGTGA. The CDR3 loop spans 15 amino acids. The V gene end was trimmed by 2 bases and the J gene end by 8 bases; junction bases not matched to a gene: 6. CDR3 amino acids: CASSLPGQGRDEQFF. The DNA for the CDR3 is TGTGCCAGCAGCTTACCGGGACAGGGGCGGGATGAGCAGTTCTTC.

The CDR3 region has the DNA TGTGCCAGCAGCCGAGCGGGCGGGGGCTACGAGCAGTACTTC. Translation: CASSRAGGGYEQYF. The rearrangement uses TRBV13 and TRBJ2-7; TRBD2 matches at 7 bases. J gave up 3 bases and V 5 bases, and 7 bases lay outside the gene matches. Germline V gene data show CDR1 as PRHDT and CDR2 as FYEKMQ (reference sequence). The length of the CDR3 is 14 residues.

The count of this clone is one. V is TRBV5-1 and J is TRBJ2-2, with a possible D match to TRBD2 (6 bases). This CDR3 region has 15 residues. Germline CDR1 SGHRS, CDR2 YFSETQ. The V and J ends lost 2 bases and 4 bases respectively, with 12 bases between them. For the CDR3, the DNA is TGCGCCAGCAGCTTCAACCGGGAGAGCACCGGGGAGCTGTTTTTT. Amino acid sequence: CASSFNRESTGELFF.

This chain joins TRBV7-9 and TRBJ1-2, with a weak D call TRBD1 (6 bases). CDR3 size: 13 residues. V was cut by 5 bases and J by 7 bases, with 14 bases left in between. In germline, CDR1 is SEHNR, CDR2 FQNEAQ (reference sequence). DNA of the CDR3: TGTGCCAGCAGCCTCTCGGGGGGGCCTGGCTACACCTTC. Its translation is CASSLSGGPGYTF.

The V and J genes are TRBV7-9 and TRBJ2-7, with TRBD2 matching 7 bases. Germline CDR1 and CDR2: SEHNR and FQNEAQ (reference sequence). There are 16 residues in the CDR3. After removal of 4 bases from V and 0 bases from J, the junction contained 9 bases not matched to a gene. CDR3 DNA: TGTGCCAGCAGCTCCTATAGGGGCGGGAGCTCCTACGAGCAGTACTTC. Its translation: CASSSYRGGSSYEQYF.

This clone has more than one count but fewer than ten. This chain uses TRBV4-1 with TRBJ1-5; the D is unclear. Germline V gene data show CDR1 as MGHRA and CDR2 as YSYEKL. CDR3 length: 17 amino acids. Trimming took off 0 bases at V and 0 bases at J, with 12 bases between the two ends. CDR3 sequence (DNA): TGCGCCAGCAGCCAAGAGGCGGCAGCATATAGCAATCAGCCCCAGCATTTT. This sequence encodes CASSQEAAAYSNQPQHF.

The chain links TRBV7-8 to TRBJ1-1; D perhaps matches TRBD1 (5 bases). This CDR3 region has 15 residues. Germline assignment: CDR1 SGHVS and CDR2 FQNEAQ. With 1 base removed from V and 1 base from J, the gap between germline ends came to 10 bases. The CDR3 DNA is TGTGCCAGCAGCTTAGTGACGACAGCGAACACTGAAGCTTTCTTT. It yields the protein CASSLVTTANTEAFF.

The chain carries TRBV5-5 and TRBJ2-7; 8 bases match TRBD1. The ends lost 2 bases at V and 6 bases at J; junction bases unmatched: 7. CDR3 size: 14 residues. CDR1 is SGHKS and CDR2 is YYEKEE in the germline V gene (reference sequence). Written as DNA, the CDR3 is TGTGCCAGCAGCTTAGGACAGGGTTTTGTCGAGCAGTACTTC. It codes for CASSLGQGFVEQYF. The full variable domain, in which reference TRBV5-5 and TRBJ2-7 provide the parts outside the CDR3, is DAGVTQSPTHLIKTRGQQVTLRCSPISGHKSVSWYQQVLGQGPQFIFQYYEKEERGRGNFPDRFSARQFPNYSSELNVNALLLGDSALYLCASSLGQGFVEQYFGPGTRLTVT.

Concerning this clone: Additional DNA sequences in this sample encode the identical CDR3. V is TRBV30 and J is TRBJ2-5, with D possibly being TRBD1 (5 bases). V lost 0 bases and J 0 bases, leaving 8 bases between the germline ends. The CDR3 length is 14 residues. CDR1 GTSNPN and CDR2 SVGIG come from the germline V gene (reference sequence). CDR3 region: CAWSVTRDQETQYF. CDR3 sequence (DNA): TGTGCCTGGAGTGTAACCAGGGACCAAGAGACCCAGTACTTC. Complete variable domain (other parts from reference TRBV30 and TRBJ2-5): SQTIHQWPATLVQPVGSPLSLECTVEGTSNPNLYWYRQAAGRGLQLLFYSVGIGQISSEVPQNLSASRPQDRQFILSSKKLLLSDSGFYLCAWSVTRDQETQYFGPGTRLLVL.

The genes are TRBV30 and TRBJ2-6; 7 bases map to TRBD2. Unmatched junction bases numbered 6, after V lost 0 bases and J lost 4 bases. The germline V gene has CDR1 GTSNPN and CDR2 SVGIG (reference sequence). The CDR3 contains 16 residues. This chain's CDR3 is CAWSVRGGAGANVLTF. The DNA of the CDR3 is TGTGCCTGGAGTGTACGGGGAGGGGCCGGGGCCAACGTCCTGACTTTC.

This rearrangement joins TRBV12-3 or TRBV12-4 to TRBJ1-1; perhaps TRBD1 as D (6 bases). V dropped 6 bases and J dropped 11 bases, with 16 bases sitting between them. CDR3 size: 12 residues. CDR3 sequence (DNA): TGTGCCAGCAGCCCCAGGGGAATGGTGGCTTTCTTT. Its protein is CASSPRGMVAFF.

The rearrangement links TRBV5-1 to TRBJ2-3; 9 bases are a match to TRBD2. With V trimmed by 0 bases and J by 4 bases, 6 bases remained unmatched. The CDR3 consists of 16 residues. Per germline, CDR1 SGHRS and CDR2 YFSETQ. CDR3 DNA sequence: TGCGCCAGCAGCTTGGTCGGCGGGAGGGCGGCAGATACGCAGTATTTT. It encodes CASSLVGGRAADTQYF.